This passage covers 5 T cell receptor beta chains from one sample sequenced in a study of blood T cells in healthy people across ages (dated by TCRdb to about 2015). Libraries were built with 5' RACE. TCRdb names Illumina HiSeq 2500 as the instrument used. A second about 7 to 11 cycle PCR used a sample-barcoded 5' primer and a J-beta primer mix. Starting from the raw public reads, TCRdb applied fastp trimming at Q25, assembled clones with MiXCR and retained in-frame beta chains. CDR3 protein duplicates are merged, each entry listing the most common genes and DNA. The sample table holds 1.5 million to 1.9 million distinct CDR3 sequences, of which approximately 42% were seen once. The ten largest clones take up roughly 3.7% of the sample. The sample consisted of blood. The receptors derive from a young woman in good health.

This clonotype occurred a few times. The chain uses TRBV6-2 or TRBV6-3 and TRBJ1-5; D unresolved. CDR3 size: 13 residues. The V gene's germline CDR1 is MNHEY and CDR2 SVGEGT. V dropped 8 bases and J dropped 5 bases, with 13 bases sitting between them. The CDR3 spells CASWAGRDQPQHF. CDR3 sequence (DNA): TGTGCCAGCTGGGCTGGGAGAGATCAGCCCCAGCATTTT.

The genes are TRBV25-1 and TRBJ1-1, with 11 bases identical to TRBD1. V was pared by 6 bases and J by 10 bases, with 10 bases of the junction left unmatched. The CDR3 runs 14 residues. The germline V gene has CDR1 MGHDK and CDR2 SYGVNS. The CDR3 loop is CASRAPGQGGSAFF. The CDR3 coding sequence is TGTGCCAGCAGGGCTCCGGGACAGGGGGGTTCAGCTTTCTTT.

In its sample, this clonotype was seen a few times. J is TRBJ2-7 and V is TRBV6-5; D is unresolved. The CDR3 spans 14 residues. Germline CDR1 MNHEY, CDR2 SVGAGI. V shed 0 bases and J shed 3 bases, with 9 bases lying between them. This CDR3 reads CASSYSRRDYEQYF. DNA of the CDR3: TGTGCCAGCAGTTACTCGAGACGCGACTACGAGCAGTACTTC.

The gene calls are TRBV5-6 and TRBJ1-5, with D possibly TRBD1 on 6 matching bases. The V and J ends lost 2 bases and 3 bases respectively, with 18 bases between them. This CDR3 has 17 residues. Germline CDR1 SGHDT, CDR2 YYEEEE. The CDR3 DNA is TGTGCCAGCAGCTTTTTGTCAGCGGGGGGCCTCAATCAGCCCCAGCATTTT. Translation gives CASSFLSAGGLNQPQHF.

In the case of this clonotype: Just one base apart from a much larger clone, this may be a read error. This CDR3 is CASSFDHLASRYEQFF. As DNA, the CDR3 is TGTGCCAGCAGCTTTGACCACCTGGCGTCTCGGTACGAGCAGTTCTTC. The chain is built from TRBV7-2 and TRBJ2-1; D not resolved. The CDR3 spans 16 residues. Trimming pared 3 bases from V and 10 bases from J, leaving 22 bases between. Germline V lookup: CDR1 SGHTA, CDR2 FQGNSA. Full variable domain (remainder filled in from reference TRBV7-2 and TRBJ2-1): GAGVSQSPSNKVTEKGKDVELRCDPISGHTALYWYRQSLGQGLEFLIYFQGNSAPDKSGLPSDRFSAERTGGSVSTLTIQRTQQEDSAVYLCASSFDHLASRYEQFFGPGTRLTVL.